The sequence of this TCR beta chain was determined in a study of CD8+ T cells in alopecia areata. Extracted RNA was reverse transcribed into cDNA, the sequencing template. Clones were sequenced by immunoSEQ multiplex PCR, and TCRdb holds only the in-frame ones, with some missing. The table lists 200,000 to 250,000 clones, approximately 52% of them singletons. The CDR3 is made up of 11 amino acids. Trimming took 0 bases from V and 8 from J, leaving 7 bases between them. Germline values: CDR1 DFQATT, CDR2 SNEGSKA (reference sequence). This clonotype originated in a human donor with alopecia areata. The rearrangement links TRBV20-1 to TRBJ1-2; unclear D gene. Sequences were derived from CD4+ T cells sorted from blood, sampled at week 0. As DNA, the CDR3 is TGCAGTGCTAGAGATTCGAACGGCTACACCTTC. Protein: CSARDSNGYTF.